These 10 T cell receptor beta chains were sequenced from one sample in a study of monozygotic twins with inflammatory bowel disease. TCRdb reworked the 5' RACE reads into one entry per CDR3 protein, no DNA. This sample's clone table lists about 160,000 distinct CDR3 sequences. Material for sequencing was blood. The receptor set was obtained from a human donor with ulcerative colitis or Crohn's disease, or a healthy co-twin of an affected twin (not recorded which).

The rearrangement links TRBV15 to TRBJ2-3; absent DNA, TCRdb's TRBD2 call cannot be checked. This CDR3 is 13 amino acids long. CDR1 and CDR2 from the germline V gene are LNHNV and YYDKDF (reference sequence). The CDR3 protein is CATSRDGSYTQYF.

The CDR3 reads CASSSPPRANYGYTF. The chain is built from TRBV28 and TRBJ1-2; lacking DNA, the TRBD1 call made by TCRdb goes unchecked. Germline V gives CDR1 MDHEN, CDR2 SYDVKM. This CDR3 is built from 15 residues.

This chain connects TRBV9 to TRBJ2-1; checking the TCRdb D call of TRBD1 is not possible without DNA. CDR1 and CDR2 (germline): SGDLS, YYNGEE. The CDR3 runs to 15 residues. The CDR3 sequence is CASSPGRSPYNEQFF.

This CDR3 reads CASSPRQKDYGYTF. The rearrangement links TRBV18 to TRBJ1-2. Germline assignment: CDR1 KGHSH and CDR2 LQKENI. The CDR3 spans 14 residues.

This chain links TRBV19 with TRBJ2-1; as DNA is missing, the TRBD2 call by TCRdb cannot be tested. This CDR3 comprises 17 residues. Germline-derived CDR1 and CDR2 are LNHDA and SQIVND (reference sequence). The CDR3 is CASSMSGSIPSYNEQFF.

This rearrangement joins TRBV14 to TRBJ2-1. CDR3 length equals 16 residues. Germline V gene lookup returns CDR1 SGHDN and CDR2 FVKESK. CDR3: CASSQLLSDPYNEQFF. The variable domain in full, completed from reference TRBV14 and TRBJ2-1, reads EAGVTQFPSHSVIEKGQTVTLRCDPISGHDNLYWYRRVMGKEIKFLLHFVKESKQDESGMPNNRFLAERTGGTYSTLKVQPAELEDSGVYFCASSQLLSDPYNEQFFGPGTRLTVL.

CDR3 region: CASSLRLASYNEQFF. The chain employs TRBV5-4 and TRBJ2-1. Germline-derived CDR1 and CDR2 are SGHNT and YYREEE (reference sequence). There are 15 residues in the CDR3. The full variable domain, its missing parts supplied by reference TRBV5-4 and TRBJ2-1, is ETGVTQSPTHLIKTRGQQVTLRCSSQSGHNTVSWYQQALGQGPQFIFQYYREEENGRGNFPPRFSGLQFPNYSSELNVNALELDDSALYLCASSLRLASYNEQFFGPGTRLTVL.

The chain recombines TRBV4-3 with TRBJ2-2; no DNA is available, so the TRBD2 call from TCRdb remains unchecked. Per germline, CDR1 LGHNA and CDR2 YSLEER. This CDR3 is 20 amino acids long. The CDR3 loop reads CASSQGVTSGERPNTGELFF.

This chain uses TRBV3-1 with TRBJ1-2; the TCRdb call, TRBD1, lacks DNA for checking. This CDR3 has 13 amino acids. The germline V gene encodes CDR1 LGHDT and CDR2 YNNKEL (reference sequence). The CDR3 protein is CASSHTGQNGYTF.

The chain is built from TRBV20-1 and TRBJ2-7. The CDR3 has 13 residues. CDR1 is DFQATT and CDR2 is SNEGSKA in the germline V gene (reference sequence). This CDR3 reads CSATAGRFYEQYF.